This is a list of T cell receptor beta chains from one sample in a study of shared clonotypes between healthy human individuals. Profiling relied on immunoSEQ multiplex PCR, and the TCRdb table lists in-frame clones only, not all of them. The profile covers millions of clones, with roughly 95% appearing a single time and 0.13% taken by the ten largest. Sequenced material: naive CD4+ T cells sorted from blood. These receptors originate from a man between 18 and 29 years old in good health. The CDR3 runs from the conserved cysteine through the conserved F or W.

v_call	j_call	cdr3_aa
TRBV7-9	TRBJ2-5	CASSPRGGLSETQYF
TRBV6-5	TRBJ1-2	CASRRPGQDNYGYTF
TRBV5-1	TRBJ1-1	CASSSLGVGNTEAFF
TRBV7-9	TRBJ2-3	CASSPGWGAGDTQYF
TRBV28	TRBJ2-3	CASRDGTDTQYF
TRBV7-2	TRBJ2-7	CASSLVSTGGEQYF
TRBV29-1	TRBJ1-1	CSVERTLNTEAFF
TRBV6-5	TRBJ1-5	CASSSGTGLNQPQHF
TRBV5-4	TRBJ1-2	CASSPRQGANFLFLGYTF
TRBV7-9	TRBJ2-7	CASSLATGYEQYF
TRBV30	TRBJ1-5	CAWSVGRGSQPQHF
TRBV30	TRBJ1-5	CAWSVRTDNQPQHF
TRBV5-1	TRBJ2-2	CASSWDRGPTGELFF
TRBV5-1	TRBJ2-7	CASRETGTAIRQYF
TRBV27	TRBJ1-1	CASSFNRGDGEAFF
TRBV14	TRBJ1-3	CASSQDQSYGRNTIYF
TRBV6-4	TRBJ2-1	CASGRGTGGFDEQFF
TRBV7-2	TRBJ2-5	CASSLAGRDQETQYF
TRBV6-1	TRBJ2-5	CASSDRHGWDQYF
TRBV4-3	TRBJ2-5	CASSQASGTQETQYF
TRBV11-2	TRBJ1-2	CASSGQDAGYTF
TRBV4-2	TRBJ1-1	CASRPGMNTEAFF
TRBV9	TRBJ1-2	CASSPQGRGLNYGYTF
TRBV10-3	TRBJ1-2	CAISPRGQVRGGYTF
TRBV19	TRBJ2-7	CASSIDQTSGYEQYF
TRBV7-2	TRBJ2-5	CASSSPGGGAETQYF
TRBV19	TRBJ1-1	CASSTDRWNTEAFF
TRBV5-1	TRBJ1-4	CASSPLGTGTEKLFF
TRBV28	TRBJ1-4	CASSSPAGTATNEKLFF
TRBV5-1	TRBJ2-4	CASSLATSGNLAKNIQYF